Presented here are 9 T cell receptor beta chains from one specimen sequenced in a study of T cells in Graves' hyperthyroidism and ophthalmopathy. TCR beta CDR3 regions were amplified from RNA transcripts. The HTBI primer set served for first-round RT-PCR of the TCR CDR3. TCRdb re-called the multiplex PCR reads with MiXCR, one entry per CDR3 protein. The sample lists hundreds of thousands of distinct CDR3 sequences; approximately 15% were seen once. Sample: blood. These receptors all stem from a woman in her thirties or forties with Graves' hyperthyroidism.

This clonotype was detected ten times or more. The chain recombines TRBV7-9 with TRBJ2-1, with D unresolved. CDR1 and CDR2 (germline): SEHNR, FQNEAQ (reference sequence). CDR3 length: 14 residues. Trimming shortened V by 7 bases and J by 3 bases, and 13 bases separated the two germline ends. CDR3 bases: TGTGCCAGCATATCCCAGGCTGGCTACAATGAGCAGTTCTTC. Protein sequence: CASISQAGYNEQFF.

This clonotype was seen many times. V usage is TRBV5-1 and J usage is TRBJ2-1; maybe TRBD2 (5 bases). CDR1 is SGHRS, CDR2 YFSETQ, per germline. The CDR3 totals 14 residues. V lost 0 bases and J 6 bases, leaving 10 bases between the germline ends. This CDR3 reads CASSLATGSNEQFF. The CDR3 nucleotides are TGCGCCAGCAGCTTGGCCACGGGAAGCAATGAGCAGTTCTTC.

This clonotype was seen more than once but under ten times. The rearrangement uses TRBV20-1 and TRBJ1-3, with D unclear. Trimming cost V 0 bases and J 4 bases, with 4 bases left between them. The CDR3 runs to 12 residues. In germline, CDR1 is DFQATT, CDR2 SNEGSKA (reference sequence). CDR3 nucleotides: TGCAGTGCTAGAGACAGGGGAAACACCATATATTTT. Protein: CSARDRGNTIYF.

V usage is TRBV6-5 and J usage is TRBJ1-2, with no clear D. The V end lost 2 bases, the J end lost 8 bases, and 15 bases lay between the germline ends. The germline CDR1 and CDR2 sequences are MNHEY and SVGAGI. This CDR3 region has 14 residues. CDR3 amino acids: CASSYLDGYGGYTF. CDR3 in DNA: TGTGCCAGCAGTTACCTTGATGGGTATGGGGGCTACACCTTC.

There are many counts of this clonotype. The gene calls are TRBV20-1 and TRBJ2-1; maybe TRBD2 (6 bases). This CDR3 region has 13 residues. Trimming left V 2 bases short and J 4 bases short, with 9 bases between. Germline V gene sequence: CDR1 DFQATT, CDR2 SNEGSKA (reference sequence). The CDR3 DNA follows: TGCAGTGCTAGACCGCTAGCGTACAATGAGCAGTTCTTC. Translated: CSARPLAYNEQFF.

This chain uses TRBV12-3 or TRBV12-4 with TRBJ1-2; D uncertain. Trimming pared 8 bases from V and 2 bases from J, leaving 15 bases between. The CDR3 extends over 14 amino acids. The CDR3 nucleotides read TGTGCCAGCTCATCCCGGATGCTCAACTATGGCTACACCTTC. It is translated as CASSSRMLNYGYTF.

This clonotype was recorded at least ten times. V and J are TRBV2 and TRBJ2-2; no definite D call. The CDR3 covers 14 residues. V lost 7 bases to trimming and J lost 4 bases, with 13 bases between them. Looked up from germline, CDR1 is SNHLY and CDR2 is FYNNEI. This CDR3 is CASKDRVVTGELFF. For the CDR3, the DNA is TGTGCCAGCAAGGACCGGGTAGTCACCGGGGAGCTGTTTTTT.

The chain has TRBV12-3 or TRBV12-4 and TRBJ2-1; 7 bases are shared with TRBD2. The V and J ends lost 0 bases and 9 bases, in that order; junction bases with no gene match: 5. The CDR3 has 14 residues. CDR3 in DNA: TGTGCCAGCAGTTTAGCGGGAGGGCGGGGTGAGCAGTTCTTC. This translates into CASSLAGGRGEQFF.

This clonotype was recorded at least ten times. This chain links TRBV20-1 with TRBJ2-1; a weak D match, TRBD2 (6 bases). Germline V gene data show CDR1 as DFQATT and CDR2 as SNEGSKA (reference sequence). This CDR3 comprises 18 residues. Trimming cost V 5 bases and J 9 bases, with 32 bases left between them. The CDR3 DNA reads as TGCAGTGCTGGAGGGAGGAGGTCGATTGGGATCCGCACAATTGAGCAGTTCTTC. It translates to CSAGGRRSIGIRTIEQFF.